This TCR beta chain appears in the sequencing data of a study of blood T cells in healthy people across ages. A second 7 to 11 cycle PCR used barcoded and J-beta primers. Each cDNA was tagged by a template-switch adaptor containing 12 random nucleotides. TCRdb re-analysed the 5' RACE reads in MiXCR, keeping a single row per CDR3 protein. The sample includes about a million distinct CDR3 sequences, roughly 51% seen only once; the top ten take over 20%. Collection of 9.5 to 10 milliliters of peripheral blood was performed for each donor. Samples each had at least 5.5 micrograms of total RNA extracted. In this sample, this clonotype turned up once. The CDR3 extends over 16 amino acids. Germline trimming cut 6 bases from V and 2 bases from J; bases unmatched to any gene: 12. Germline CDR1 reads SGHAT; CDR2 reads FQNNGV.

The receptor was derived from a woman aged 60-70 years in good health. The sample comprised blood. The J gene is TRBJ2-5, the V gene TRBV11-2, with 7 bases aligning to TRBD2. The CDR3 here is CASSFWGGRRQETQYF. The DNA of the CDR3 is TGTGCCAGCAGTTTCTGGGGGGGAAGGAGGCAAGAGACCCAGTACTTC.